One sample yielded the 9 T cell receptor beta chains listed below, sequenced in a study of T cells in Graves' hyperthyroidism and ophthalmopathy. The investigators amplified TCR beta CDR3 regions from RNA transcripts. First-round RT-PCR targeting the TCR CDR3 was performed with the HTBI primer set. TCRdb used MiXCR to reprocess the multiplex PCR reads, holding one entry per CDR3 protein. Of about 560,000 distinct CDR3 sequences in the sample, less than 20% were seen once. The sequencing input was blood. Receptors were obtained from a woman in her 30s with Graves' hyperthyroidism.

The V gene is TRBV27, the J gene TRBJ2-7; D might be TRBD1 or TRBD2, each matching 5 bases. Trimming shortened V by 6 bases and J by 2 bases, and 14 bases separated the two germline ends. The CDR3 consists of 14 residues. In germline, CDR1 is MNHEY, CDR2 SMNVEV (reference sequence). CDR3 amino acids: CASRLRDGTYEQYF. The DNA for the CDR3 is TGTGCCAGCAGATTGAGGGACGGAACCTACGAGCAGTACTTC.

The chain combines TRBV19 with TRBJ1-2; D is undetermined. Germline V lookup: CDR1 LNHDA, CDR2 SQIVND (reference sequence). CDR3 length equals 15 residues. Trimming shortened V by 7 bases and J by 0 bases, and 15 bases separated the two germline ends. The CDR3 protein is CASTQAKISNYGYTF. DNA for the CDR3: TGTGCCAGTACCCAGGCAAAGATTTCTAACTATGGCTACACCTTC.

V gene TRBV19 combines with J gene TRBJ2-7, with TRBD1 matching over 8 bases. Germline assignment: CDR1 LNHDA and CDR2 SQIVND (reference sequence). The CDR3 sequence is 15 residues long. V shed 3 bases and J 0 bases; nucleotides not matched to a gene: 4. This CDR3 is CASSIPGQDSYEQYF. The CDR3 region has the DNA TGTGCCAGTAGTATCCCGGGACAGGACTCCTACGAGCAGTACTTC.

This clonotype was recorded many times. This sequence joins TRBV10-3 and TRBJ2-5; D call uncertain. The germline V and J ends were trimmed by 5 bases and 5 bases, with 12 bases remaining between them. Germline CDR1 reads ENHRY; CDR2 reads SYGVKD. The CDR3 covers 13 residues. This CDR3 is CAISRPGWETQYF. The DNA of the CDR3 is TGTGCCATCAGTAGACCTGGATGGGAGACCCAGTACTTC.

The sample holds many counts of this clonotype. V is TRBV18 and J is TRBJ2-3, with 8 bases aligning to TRBD2. Germline loops: CDR1 KGHSH, CDR2 LQKENI. V dropped 5 bases and J dropped 1; count of bases not matched to a gene: 5. The CDR3 contains 15 residues. CDR3 DNA: TGTGCCAGCTCAAGACTAGCGTTCGGCACAGATACGCAGTATTTT. Translation: CASSRLAFGTDTQYF.

Ten or more counts support this clonotype. The chain links TRBV30 to TRBJ2-7; tentatively, D is TRBD2 (6 bases). CDR1 is GTSNPN, CDR2 SVGIG, per germline (reference sequence). V was shortened by 5 bases and J by 2 bases, with 10 bases between the two germline ends. The CDR3 runs to 12 residues. This chain's CDR3 is CAWAEGPYEQYF. CDR3 DNA: TGTGCCTGGGCGGAGGGACCCTACGAGCAGTACTTC.

This clonotype has just a few counts. The rearrangement links TRBV20-1 to TRBJ1-4; no clear D gene. Deletions cut 6 bases from V and 5 bases from J, with 4 bases between. There are 10 residues in the CDR3. CDR1 is DFQATT and CDR2 is SNEGSKA in the germline V gene (reference sequence). The CDR3 spells CSAGNEKLFF. The DNA of the CDR3 is TGCAGTGCGGGAAATGAAAAACTGTTTTTT.

This clonotype was found many times. The rearrangement uses TRBV7-2 and TRBJ2-2; no clear D. V lost 0 bases and J 5 bases, leaving 7 bases between the germline ends. The CDR3 spans 14 residues. CDR1 is SGHTA and CDR2 is FQGNSA in the germline V gene. The CDR3 nucleotides are TGTGCCAGCAGCTTAGCGACCTTAACCGGGGAGCTGTTTTTT. It specifies CASSLATLTGELFF.

This clonotype occurred a few times. V is TRBV30 and J is TRBJ2-7; tentatively, D is TRBD2 (10 bases). The germline CDR1 and CDR2 sequences are GTSNPN and SVGIG (reference sequence). With 3 bases removed from V and 7 bases from J, the gap between germline ends came to 31 bases. The CDR3 contains 18 residues. This CDR3 reads CAWSSDRGIAGGKGEQYF. The CDR3 coding sequence is TGTGCCTGGAGCTCAGACAGGGGGATAGCGGGGGGCAAGGGGGAGCAGTACTTC.